The clone carrying this T cell receptor beta chain was picked up a small number of times. Antigen unknown. This sample was included in a study of cytomegalovirus exposure and HLA in healthy donors. Findings of the study overall: Further analysis, carried out later, found HLA-associated TCR beta chains more clonally expanded than equally common other chains.

Both 60 Vbeta primers and 13 Jbeta primers went into the PCR. This table comes from immunoSEQ multiplex PCR, and its TCRdb copy is limited to in-frame clones, with some not included. The table has some 150,000 clones, 81% seen once; the top ten hold 4.9%. From germline, CDR1 is LNHDA and CDR2 SQIVND (reference sequence). This CDR3 has 17 amino acids. After removal of 5 bases from V and 5 bases from J, the junction contained 14 bases not matched to a gene. The sequence was obtained from a woman between 18 and 29 years old in good health and CMV-seropositive. This chain connects TRBV19 to TRBJ2-2; 7 bases line up with TRBD1. Sequencing was carried out using PBMCs. For the CDR3, the DNA is TGTGCCAGTAGTTTGGGGCCGTACAGGGGACGAACCGGGGAGCTGTTTTTT. Its protein product is CASSLGPYRGRTGELFF.